This passage covers 29 T cell receptor beta chains from one sample sequenced in a study of metastatic and nonmetastatic thyroid tumors (TCRdb year 2020). Before undergoing thyroid surgery, none of the patients had been given any kind of treatment. Library creation used PCR. The listed sequencing device is Illumina HiSeq 4000. The public reads were reanalyzed by TCRdb: fastp trimming at Q25, MiXCR alignment, in-frame beta chains only. This sample has some 93,000 clones in its table, and about an eighth of those were observed once. Of the sample, roughly 12% falls within the top ten clones. Sequences were obtained from blood. These receptors were taken from a female donor with papillary thyroid cancer or a benign thyroid nodule (not recorded which). Some clones in this sample may be carry-over from other donors' samples.

This clone was counted only a few times. A much larger clone sits a single nucleotide away, making a read error possible. The chain has TRBV12-3 or TRBV12-4 and TRBJ2-1; D is uncertain. V lost 8 bases, J lost 1 base, and 6 bases lay in between. The CDR3 runs to 12 residues. The CDR3 spells CASWDSYNEQFF. For the CDR3, the DNA is TGTGCCAGCTGGGATTCCTACAATGAGCAGTTCTTC.

On this clone: One base away lies a much larger clone, so this may be a sequencing read error. V gene TRBV11-1 combines with J gene TRBJ2-1, with TRBD2 matching over 12 bases. This CDR3 is 15 amino acids long. CDR1 SGHAT and CDR2 FQDESV come from the germline V gene (reference sequence). The J segment lost 4 bases and the V segment lost 5 bases, leaving 3 bases of the junction unmatched. This CDR3 reads CASSGTSGSYNEQFF. The CDR3 DNA follows: TGTGCCAGCAGCGGGACTAGCGGGTCGTACAATGAGCAGTTCTTC.

This clone was detected many times. V is TRBV7-9 and J is TRBJ2-4; D not certain. This CDR3 region has 12 residues. Germline V gives CDR1 SEHNR, CDR2 FQNEAQ (reference sequence). Trimming cost V 6 bases and J 5 bases, with 8 bases left between them. CDR3 sequence reads: CASRSLENIQYF. CDR3 nucleotide sequence: TGTGCCAGCAGATCCTTAGAAAACATTCAGTACTTC.

This clone was counted only a few times. The chain uses TRBV6-2 or TRBV6-3 and TRBJ2-2; possibly TRBD2 for D (6 bases). In germline, CDR1 is MNHEY, CDR2 SVGEGT. Trimming removed 6 bases from V and 6 bases from J, with 14 bases in between. The CDR3 is made up of 14 amino acids. The DNA of the CDR3 is TGTGCCAGCAGACTAGCTGGTATGCCCGGGGAGCTGTTTTTT. Protein sequence: CASRLAGMPGELFF.

This clone appeared many times. Other nucleotide sequences in the sample specify the same CDR3. This chain links TRBV7-8 with TRBJ2-1, with unresolved D. The CDR3 length is 13 residues. CDR1 and CDR2 (germline): SGHVS, FQNEAQ. Trimming removed 5 bases at V and 7 bases at J, with 12 bases between. The CDR3 reads CASSITRRNEQFF. CDR3 coding DNA: TGTGCCAGCAGCATCACGCGGCGGAATGAGCAGTTCTTC.

This clone was found once. A much larger clone differs by one base, so this may be a read error. The chain joins TRBV9 to TRBJ2-3; 12 bases agree with TRBD2. The CDR3 extends over 16 amino acids. After removal of 0 bases from V and 7 bases from J, the junction contained 6 bases not matched to a gene. The germline V gene has CDR1 SGDLS and CDR2 YYNGEE. CDR3 amino acids: CASSVGLAGDANTQYF. The CDR3 DNA sequence: TGTGCCAGCAGCGTAGGACTAGCGGGAGACGCAAATACGCAGTATTTT.

This clone was picked up a small number of times. With a much larger clone just one base away, this may be a read error. The chain uses TRBV12-3 or TRBV12-4 and TRBJ2-3; TRBD2 agrees at 9 bases. V shed 5 bases, J shed 11 bases, and the junction held 5 bases outside the gene matches. CDR3 length equals 12 residues. DNA for the CDR3: TGTGCCAGCAGTGAACGGACTAGCGTGCAGTATTTT. Translating it yields CASSERTSVQYF.

This clone has at least ten counts. The chain employs TRBV28 and TRBJ2-7; 11 bases agree with TRBD1. Germline V gives CDR1 MDHEN, CDR2 SYDVKM. V shed 2 bases, J shed 7 bases, and the junction held 7 bases outside the gene matches. CDR3 length: 15 residues. CDR3: CASSLVGQGAREQYF. As DNA, the CDR3 is TGTGCCAGCAGTTTAGTAGGACAGGGGGCGAGGGAGCAGTACTTC. The entire variable domain, with the rest obtained from reference TRBV28 and TRBJ2-7, is as follows: DVKVTQSSRYLVKRTGEKVFLECVQDMDHENMFWYRQDPGLGLRLIYFSYDVKMKEKGDIPEGYSVSREKKERFSLILESASTNQTSMYLCASSLVGQGAREQYFGPGTRLTVT.

This clone was recorded many times. The V gene is TRBV20-1, the J gene TRBJ2-7, with TRBD2 matching over 13 bases. The CDR3 is 16 amino acids. The germline CDR1 and CDR2 sequences are DFQATT and SNEGSKA (reference sequence). V shed 6 bases and J 5 bases; nucleotides not matched to a gene: 13. CDR3 DNA sequence: TGCAGTGCCCGAACTAGCGGGAGGGCCGATGGGGACGAGCAGTACTTC. Its protein product is CSARTSGRADGDEQYF.

The J gene is TRBJ1-2, the V gene TRBV30, with D unresolved. This CDR3 is built from 13 residues. CDR1 is GTSNPN and CDR2 is SVGIG in the germline V gene (reference sequence). Trimming left V 4 bases short and J 7 bases short, with 16 bases between. The CDR3 loop reads CAWTPVCYGGYTF. The CDR3 region has the DNA TGTGCCTGGACTCCAGTGTGCTACGGTGGCTACACCTTC.

This clone was recorded many times. The chain couples TRBV6-1 to TRBJ1-2, with 7 positions matching TRBD1. CDR3 length equals 13 residues. Unmatched junction bases numbered 3, after V lost 4 bases and J lost 4 bases. The V gene's germline CDR1 is MNHNS and CDR2 SASEGT. The CDR3 DNA reads TGTGCCAGCAGTGCAGGGGGAGGCTATGGCTACACCTTC. It codes for CASSAGGGYGYTF.

To note about this clone: A much more abundant neighbour one base away suggests this may be a read error. The V call is TRBV7-2, the J call TRBJ2-3, with 7 bases fitting TRBD2. The length of the CDR3 is 14 residues. CDR1 is SGHTA and CDR2 is FQGNSA in the germline V gene. Trimming cost V 3 bases and J 4 bases; bases outside gene matches: 4. The CDR3 loop is CASSFWGGADTQYF. As DNA, the CDR3 is TGTGCCAGCAGCTTCTGGGGGGGGGCAGATACGCAGTATTTT.

This clone came up a few times. The chain combines TRBV2 with TRBJ2-5; D gene ambiguous. Trimming took off 4 bases at V and 14 bases at J, with 14 bases between the two ends. The CDR3 is 11 amino acids. CDR1 and CDR2 from the germline V gene are SNHLY and FYNNEI. The CDR3 is CASSVLGNPYF. In DNA form, the CDR3 reads TGTGCCAGCAGTGTGTTGGGGAATCCTTACTTC.

This clone was recorded many times. The J gene is TRBJ2-5, the V gene TRBV3-1; 8 bases map to TRBD2. J gave up 4 bases and V 0 bases, and 4 bases lay outside the gene matches. Germline V gene lookup returns CDR1 LGHDT and CDR2 YNNKEL (reference sequence). The CDR3 is made up of 15 amino acids. The CDR3 DNA follows: TGTGCCAGCAGCCAAGAGTCCCTAGCGGGAGAGACCCAGTACTTC. It specifies CASSQESLAGETQYF.

This chain connects TRBV2 to TRBJ1-1, with D possibly matching TRBD1 (6 bases). V dropped 6 bases and J dropped 6 bases, with 11 bases sitting between them. Germline-derived CDR1 and CDR2 are SNHLY and FYNNEI. CDR3 length equals 12 residues. CDR3 in amino acids: CASSQGSAEAFF. In DNA form, the CDR3 reads TGTGCCAGCAGCCAGGGGAGTGCTGAAGCTTTCTTT.

Regarding this clone: With a much larger clone just one base away, this may be a read error. The chain uses TRBV19 and TRBJ2-3; D is uncertain. Germline CDR1 is LNHDA and CDR2 is SQIVND (reference sequence). This CDR3 region has 15 residues. V lost 3 bases to trimming and J lost 2 bases, with 12 bases between them. The CDR3, as DNA: TGTGCCAGTAGTATCTCAGGTTCTATCACAGATACGCAGTATTTT. Translating gives CASSISGSITDTQYF.

This clone appeared many times. This chain joins TRBV15 and TRBJ2-3; D remains ambiguous. V was clipped by 1 base and J by 6 bases, with 8 bases between them. The CDR3 contains 13 residues. Per the germline V gene, CDR1 is LNHNV and CDR2 is YYDKDF (reference sequence). The CDR3 loop reads CATSRVSVDTQYF. For the CDR3, the DNA is TGTGCCACCAGCAGAGTGTCGGTGGATACGCAGTATTTT. Full variable domain (rest looked up from reference TRBV15 and TRBJ2-3): DAMVIQNPRYQVTQFGKPVTLSCSQTLNHNVMYWYQQKSSQAPKLLFHYYDKDFNNEADTPDNFQSRRPNTSFCFLDIRSPGLGDTAMYLCATSRVSVDTQYFGPGTRLTVL.

This clone has a count of ten or more. CDR3 DNA: TGTGCCAGCAGCCAGGACAGGGGAACTGAAGCTTTCTTT. Residues: CASSQDRGTEAFF. This chain uses TRBV7-2 with TRBJ1-1, with TRBD1 matching over 9 bases. The CDR3 is 13 residues long. V lost 5 bases, J lost 5 bases, and 3 bases stayed unmatched. Germline CDR1 SGHTA, CDR2 FQGNSA.

This clone showed up just a few times. A much larger clone is a single base away; this may be a read error. The sample holds other DNA sequences that translate to the same CDR3. The J gene is TRBJ2-1, the V gene TRBV5-5, with D tentatively TRBD2 (6 bases). The germline gives CDR1 SGHKS, CDR2 YYEKEE (reference sequence). The CDR3 covers 14 residues. The DNA for the CDR3 is TGTGCCAGCAGCCCCGCTACAGGTATTCGTCCGGGGGTCTTC. It specifies CASSPATGIRPGVF.

A word on this clone: A much larger clone differs from this one at a single base, so this may be a read error. This chain connects TRBV14 to TRBJ1-2; TRBD1 might be the D (6 bases). The CDR3 runs 15 residues. The germline V gene encodes CDR1 SGHDN and CDR2 FVKESK. V was trimmed by 7 bases and J by 4 bases, leaving 19 bases between them. CDR3 DNA: TGTGCCAGCATCCACTTCGGGGGCGGGAGCTATGGCTACACCTTC. Its translation: CASIHFGGGSYGYTF.

This clone was observed many times. The chain joins TRBV27 to TRBJ2-3, with TRBD1 as a possible D gene (5 bases). V dropped 2 bases and J dropped 2 bases, with 8 bases sitting between them. Germline lookup yields CDR1 MNHEY and CDR2 SMNVEV (reference sequence). The CDR3 is made up of 14 amino acids. The DNA for the CDR3 is TGTGCCAGCAGTTTACTACAGGCCACAGATACGCAGTATTTT. It translates to CASSLLQATDTQYF.

This clone came up many times. This chain's CDR3 is CASSPGLAYEQYF. The DNA for the CDR3 is TGTGCCAGCAGCCCGGGACTAGCCTACGAGCAGTACTTC. The gene calls are TRBV16 and TRBJ2-7; 8 bases match TRBD2. The CDR3 spans 13 residues. The germline V gene encodes CDR1 KGHSY and CDR2 FQNENV. V was clipped by 4 bases and J by 2 bases; unmatched bases: 1.

Turning to this clone: A much larger clone differs by one base, so this may be a read error. The identical CDR3 is also encoded by other nucleotide sequences in the sample. This chain uses TRBV5-4 with TRBJ2-3; TRBD1 matches 8 bases. Germline values: CDR1 SGHNT, CDR2 YYREEE (reference sequence). The CDR3 runs 13 residues. CDR3 protein: CASSLDREETQYF. DNA of the CDR3: TGTGCCAGCAGTTTGGACAGGGAGGAGACGCAGTATTTT.

In regard to this clone: A much larger clone sits a single nucleotide away, making a read error possible. The chain combines TRBV9 with TRBJ1-1; D gene ambiguous. V lost 1 base, J lost 0 bases, and 7 bases lay in between. The CDR3 totals 14 residues. From germline, CDR1 is SGDLS and CDR2 YYNGEE. In nucleotides, the CDR3 is TGTGCCAGCAGCGTATCATGGATGAACACTGAAGCTTTCTTT. It codes for CASSVSWMNTEAFF. Supplemented by reference TRBV9 and TRBJ1-1, the full variable domain reads DSGVTQTPKHLITATGQRVTLRCSPRSGDLSVYWYQQSLDQGLQFLIQYYNGEERAKGNILERFSAQQFPDLHSELNLSSLELGDSALYFCASSVSWMNTEAFFGQGTRLTVV.

This clone was observed many times. This chain joins TRBV18 and TRBJ2-1; D gene uncertain. Between the trimmed V and J ends, which lost 6 bases and 9 bases, there was a span of 15 bases. The CDR3 sequence is 13 residues long. Germline CDR1 KGHSH, CDR2 LQKENI. CDR3 in amino acids: CASSSSPTSEQFF. The CDR3 coding sequence is TGTGCCAGCTCCTCGTCGCCAACCAGTGAGCAGTTCTTC.

Only a few counts were recorded for this clone. Just one base apart from a much larger clone, this may be a read error. The rearrangement joins TRBV28 to TRBJ2-5; 8 bases align to TRBD2. CDR1 MDHEN and CDR2 SYDVKM come from the germline V gene. The CDR3 runs to 15 residues. CDR3 in DNA: TGTGCCAGCAGTCCCTCAGCGGGAGTGGGTGAGAACCAGTACTTC. It translates to CASSPSAGVGENQYF. The full variable domain, rest sourced from reference TRBV28 and TRBJ2-5, is DVKVTQSSRYLVKRTGEKVFLECVQDMDHENMFWYRQDPGLGLRLIYFSYDVKMKEKGDIPEGYSVSREKKERFSLILESASTNQTSMYLCASSPSAGVGENQYFGPGTRLLVL.

The table lists this clone with many counts. The CDR3 sequence: CATVLKSGNTEAFF. The CDR3 nucleotides are TGTGCCACCGTTCTCAAATCAGGAAACACTGAAGCTTTCTTT. The V call is TRBV6-1, the J call TRBJ1-1; D ambiguous. The V end was cut by 10 bases, the J end by 2 bases, with 17 bases between. The CDR3 is made up of 14 amino acids. Germline V CDR1 and CDR2: MNHNS, SASEGT.

This clone was seen ten or more times. J is TRBJ2-1 and V is TRBV6-1; D is possibly TRBD2 (6 bases). This CDR3 is 15 amino acids long. Germline CDR1 reads MNHNS; CDR2 reads SASEGT. Between the trimmed V and J ends, which lost 6 bases and 0 bases, there was a span of 12 bases. CDR3 region: CASSRRLGSYNEQFF. CDR3 DNA: TGTGCCAGCAGCCGAAGACTAGGCTCCTACAATGAGCAGTTCTTC.

This clone was observed at least ten times. DNA of the CDR3: TGCAGCGTTGAAGTCCCTTGGCAGGGAACGGATGAGCAGTTCTTC. Amino acid sequence: CSVEVPWQGTDEQFF. The chain combines TRBV29-1 with TRBJ2-1; D might be TRBD1 (5 bases). This CDR3 is built from 15 residues. Germline CDR1 and CDR2: SQVTM and ANQGSEA. The germline V and J ends were trimmed by 1 base and 8 bases, with 18 bases remaining between them.